A single sample gave rise to the 24 T cell receptor beta chains below, sequenced in a study of T cells after yellow fever vaccination. TCRdb fed the 5' RACE reads into MiXCR, producing one record per CDR3 protein. The table records some 300,000 distinct CDR3 sequences, around 4% of them present only once. Sequenced here: PBMCs, sampled on the day of the yellow fever booster vaccination. Source of these receptors: a man younger than 35 who received the YFV17D yellow fever vaccine.

This clonotype was found many times. J is TRBJ2-5 and V is TRBV12-3 or TRBV12-4, with 8 bases aligning to TRBD2. Trimming at V came to 5 bases and at J to 5 bases, leaving 19 bases not matched to a gene. The CDR3 has 18 amino acids. CDR3 bases: TGTGCCAGCAGTCCCCCCTTGCTTGCGGGGGGCCTCCAGGAGACCCAGTACTTC. Encoded protein: CASSPPLLAGGLQETQYF.

This clonotype was detected many times. The chain uses TRBV6-2 or TRBV6-3 and TRBJ2-1; D unclear. CDR1 is MNHEY and CDR2 is SVGEGT in the germline V gene. CDR3 size: 11 residues. V lost 8 bases and J 3 bases, leaving 5 bases between the germline ends. The CDR3: CASRRYNEQFF. DNA of the CDR3: TGTGCCAGCCGCCGCTACAATGAGCAGTTCTTC.

This clonotype was counted at least ten times. The chain joins TRBV5-1 to TRBJ2-1, with 8 positions matching TRBD1. The CDR3 is made up of 17 amino acids. Germline trimming cut 0 bases from V and 7 bases from J; bases unmatched to any gene: 12. Germline V gives CDR1 SGHRS, CDR2 YFSETQ. CDR3 sequence (DNA): TGCGCCAGCAGCTTGGAGGCATGGACAGGGAACGGGAATGAGCAGTTCTTC. It translates to CASSLEAWTGNGNEQFF.

This clonotype was detected a few times. The chain employs TRBV7-3 and TRBJ2-7; 15 bases are a match to TRBD2. This CDR3 has 17 amino acids. V gave up 3 bases and J gave up 2 bases; unmatched junction bases: 5. Germline lookup yields CDR1 SGHTA and CDR2 FQGTGA. CDR3 DNA: TGTGCCAGCAGCTTCGGACTAGCGGGGGGGTTCACCTACGAGCAGTACGTC. This sequence encodes CASSFGLAGGFTYEQYV.

The CDR3 DNA reads TGCAGTGCTAGAGATCTCAGGGGCGGAGAAAAACTGTTTTTT. Translating it yields CSARDLRGGEKLFF. The chain has TRBV20-1 and TRBJ1-4; D might be TRBD1 (6 bases). CDR1 is DFQATT, CDR2 SNEGSKA, per germline (reference sequence). Trimming left V 0 bases short and J 8 bases short, with 13 bases between. This CDR3 contains 14 residues.

Ten or more counts support this clonotype. CDR3 loop: CASGASAEAFF. In DNA, the CDR3 is TGTGCCAGCGGCGCGTCCGCTGAAGCTTTCTTT. This sequence joins TRBV27 and TRBJ1-1; D not resolved. The CDR3 spans 11 residues. Germline V gives CDR1 MNHEY, CDR2 SMNVEV (reference sequence). Trimming removed 8 bases from V and 6 bases from J, with 10 bases in between.

This clonotype was found many times. V and J are TRBV20-1 and TRBJ2-7; possible D gene TRBD1, 5 bases. The CDR3 runs to 16 residues. With 6 bases removed from V and 1 base from J, the gap between germline ends came to 22 bases. From germline, CDR1 is DFQATT and CDR2 SNEGSKA (reference sequence). CDR3 loop: CSAQGVGARISYEQYF. CDR3 bases: TGCAGTGCCCAGGGCGTTGGGGCCAGGATTTCCTACGAGCAGTACTTC.

The rearrangement uses TRBV30 and TRBJ1-1; D possibly corresponds to TRBD1 (5 bases). CDR3 length: 17 residues. CDR1 GTSNPN and CDR2 SVGIG come from the germline V gene (reference sequence). V lost 5 bases to trimming and J lost 4 bases, with 26 bases between them. The CDR3 nucleotides are TGTGCCTGGGGGGGTCACCGGGACGGTCGAAGAAGCACTGAAGCTTTCTTT. Protein sequence: CAWGGHRDGRRSTEAFF.

This clonotype appeared many times. The chain joins TRBV5-6 to TRBJ2-3; a weak D match, TRBD2 (6 bases). Trimming pared 0 bases from V and 7 bases from J, leaving 12 bases between. The length of the CDR3 is 14 residues. Germline CDR1 is SGHDT and CDR2 is YYEEEE. CDR3 bases: TGTGCCAGCAGCTTGGTTTCGGGGGATTATACGCAGTATTTT. Amino acids: CASSLVSGDYTQYF.

This clonotype was seen ten or more times. The chain links TRBV15 to TRBJ1-5; D possibly corresponds to TRBD1 (5 bases). The CDR3 loop spans 14 amino acids. Germline V gene sequence: CDR1 LNHNV, CDR2 YYDKDF (reference sequence). Trimming took 1 base from V and 7 from J, leaving 11 bases between them. CDR3 in amino acids: CATSRGGAGQPQHF. DNA of the CDR3: TGTGCCACCAGCAGAGGCGGGGCCGGCCAGCCCCAGCATTTT.

This clonotype was recorded at least ten times. V usage is TRBV7-2 and J usage is TRBJ2-3, with a weak D call TRBD2 (5 bases). Germline CDR1 reads SGHTA; CDR2 reads FQGNSA. Trimming took off 8 bases at V and 4 bases at J, with 13 bases between the two ends. CDR3 length: 13 amino acids. Here the CDR3 DNA reads TGTGCCAGCGCCGCACACGGGGCAGATACGCAGTATTTT. Amino acid sequence: CASAAHGADTQYF.

A few counts support this clonotype. The genes are TRBV28 and TRBJ1-2, with D perhaps matching TRBD1 (5 bases). Trimming shortened V by 8 bases and J by 3 bases, and 19 bases separated the two germline ends. There are 15 residues in the CDR3. Germline loops: CDR1 MDHEN, CDR2 SYDVKM. The CDR3 reads CASGGPGREHYGYTF. CDR3 in DNA: TGTGCCAGCGGAGGACCGGGACGGGAACACTATGGCTACACCTTC.

This clonotype was counted between two and nine times. This chain connects TRBV20-1 to TRBJ2-1; D gene unclear. Germline assignment: CDR1 DFQATT and CDR2 SNEGSKA (reference sequence). The CDR3 has 14 residues. With 3 bases removed from V and 1 base from J, the gap between germline ends came to 10 bases. CDR3: CSASPRTSYNEQFF. The DNA for the CDR3 is TGCAGTGCTAGCCCCCGGACGTCCTACAATGAGCAGTTCTTC.

This clonotype has at least ten counts. The chain couples TRBV5-1 to TRBJ2-2, with 9 bases aligning to TRBD2. CDR1 and CDR2 from the germline V gene are SGHRS and YFSETQ. CDR3 length: 16 residues. The ends lost 2 bases at V and 4 bases at J; junction bases unmatched: 6. The CDR3 bases are TGCGCCAGCAGCTTTCGGAGCGGGGGGTTCACCGGGGAGCTGTTTTTT. This encodes CASSFRSGGFTGELFF.

This clonotype has just a few counts. J is TRBJ2-4 and V is TRBV5-1; the match to TRBD1 covers 8 bases. The CDR3 covers 12 residues. Germline CDR1 SGHRS, CDR2 YFSETQ. Losses at the gene ends were 4 bases for V and 8 bases for J; bases not matched to a gene: 2. CDR3 coding DNA: TGCGCCAGCAGCGAGGGACAGGACATTCAGTACTTC. This gives the protein CASSEGQDIQYF. Together with reference TRBV5-1 and TRBJ2-4, the CDR3 gives the full variable domain: KAGVTQTPRYLIKTRGQQVTLSCSPISGHRSVSWYQQTPGQGLQFLFEYFSETQRNKGNFPGRFSGRQFSNSRSEMNVSTLELGDSALYLCASSEGQDIQYFGAGTRLSVL.

This clonotype was counted a few times. The junction does not match germline at one end; this may be a read error. CDR3 sequence: CASTLSATGENEQFF. The CDR3 DNA is TGTGCCAGCACTTTAAGCGCGACCGGAGAAAATGAGCAGTTCTTC. This rearrangement joins TRBV12-3 or TRBV12-4 to TRBJ2-1, with unresolved D. The CDR3 extends over 15 amino acids.

This clonotype was counted between two and nine times. This rearrangement joins TRBV12-3 or TRBV12-4 to TRBJ1-5; TRBD1 agrees at 8 bases. The CDR3 sequence is 13 residues long. V shed 6 bases, J shed 6 bases, and the junction held 4 bases outside the gene matches. The CDR3 spells CASSTRGRQPQHF. The CDR3 nucleotides are TGTGCCAGCAGCACCAGGGGGCGTCAGCCCCAGCATTTT.

This clonotype came up many times. The V gene is TRBV5-1, the J gene TRBJ1-4; 8 nucleotides match TRBD1. V dropped 1 base and J dropped 7; count of bases not matched to a gene: 6. The CDR3 loop spans 15 amino acids. The germline V gene encodes CDR1 SGHRS and CDR2 YFSETQ. In nucleotides, the CDR3 is TGCGCCAGCAGCTTGTATCAGGGGGCGGGTGAAAAACTGTTTTTT. It codes for CASSLYQGAGEKLFF.

V and J are TRBV7-9 and TRBJ1-6; 7 bases map to TRBD1. The CDR3 contains 16 residues. Germline V gene data show CDR1 as SEHNR and CDR2 as FQNEAQ (reference sequence). With 4 bases clipped from V and 7 bases from J, the junction kept 10 bases outside the gene matches. The DNA for the CDR3 is TGTGCCAGCAGCTCCCCCTCGGGACAGATGAATTCACCCCTCCACTTT. This sequence encodes CASSSPSGQMNSPLHF. The whole variable domain, filled in from reference TRBV7-9 and TRBJ1-6, reads DTGVSQNPRHKITKRGQNVTFRCDPISEHNRLYWYRQTLGQGPEFLTYFQNEAQLEKSRLLSDRFSAERPKGSFSTLEIQRTEQGDSAMYLCASSSPSGQMNSPLHFGNGTRLTVT.

The chain carries TRBV5-1 and TRBJ1-4; TRBD1 is a possible D gene (6 bases). Looked up from germline, CDR1 is SGHRS and CDR2 is YFSETQ. V was cut by 2 bases and J by 2 bases, with 7 bases left in between. The CDR3 loop spans 14 amino acids. As DNA, the CDR3 is TGCGCCAGCAGCTTTCAGGGGACTAATGAAAAACTGTTTTTT. Translating gives CASSFQGTNEKLFF.

This clonotype was detected many times. The chain carries TRBV7-2 and TRBJ2-1; 10 bases match TRBD2. The CDR3 sequence is 14 residues long. The germline CDR1 and CDR2 sequences are SGHTA and FQGNSA. V was clipped by 5 bases and J by 11 bases; unmatched bases: 9. The CDR3 protein is CASSRDRTSGQQFF. Here the CDR3 DNA reads TGTGCCAGCAGCCGTGATCGGACTAGCGGACAGCAGTTCTTC.

At least ten counts were recorded for this clonotype. J is TRBJ2-5 and V is TRBV20-1; 10 bases agree with TRBD1. The V and J ends lost 7 bases and 5 bases, in that order; junction bases with no gene match: 10. The germline CDR1 and CDR2 sequences are DFQATT and SNEGSKA (reference sequence). The CDR3 is 14 residues long. For the CDR3, the DNA is TGCAGTGTTACCCGACAGGGGGCGAGGGAGACCCAGTACTTC. Translating gives CSVTRQGARETQYF.

This clonotype has just a few counts. This chain joins TRBV6-5 and TRBJ2-3, with D hard to call. Trimming shortened V by 5 bases and J by 2 bases, and 8 bases separated the two germline ends. Germline CDR1 is MNHEY and CDR2 is SVGAGI. The CDR3 totals 13 residues. The CDR3 here is CASSNRHTDTQYF. The CDR3 DNA sequence: TGTGCCAGCAGTAACCGGCACACAGATACGCAGTATTTT.

Only a few counts were recorded for this clonotype. The DNA for the CDR3 is TGTGCCAGCAGCCCGGGTCAGGCATACAATGAGCAGTTCTTC. It encodes CASSPGQAYNEQFF. The V gene is TRBV28, the J gene TRBJ2-1; D call uncertain. Germline CDR1 MDHEN, CDR2 SYDVKM. V was pared by 6 bases and J by 4 bases, with 13 bases between. This CDR3 spans 14 amino acids.